These 12 T cell receptor beta chains came from one sample sequenced in a study of human T cells and chemical hapten exposure. TCRdb re-called the RACE reads through MiXCR, storing one row per CDR3 protein. The sample holds more than 100,000 distinct CDR3 sequences, roughly 10% seen once. Noted time point: patch test 3, about 24 weeks after DPC sensitization. The treatment: therapeutic diphenylcyclopropenone sensitization with weekly scalp DPC. Sequenced material: whole blood, taken in connection with sensitization to the hapten diphenylcyclopropenone (DPC). These receptors were taken from a woman between 50 and 59 years old with alopecia areata. Some clones in this sample may be carry-over from other donors' samples.

This clonotype was counted many times. The rearrangement joins TRBV20-1 to TRBJ2-3; 15 bases are a match to TRBD2. CDR3 size: 15 residues. Germline values: CDR1 DFQATT, CDR2 SNEGSKA (reference sequence). In nucleotides, the CDR3 is TGCAGCGGGGAAGAGGGACTAGCGGGGGGCGGTACGCAGTATTTT. This gives the protein CSGEEGLAGGGTQYF.

The gene calls are TRBV30 and TRBJ2-2; D not resolved. V was pared by 4 bases and J by 6 bases, with 12 bases between. The germline V gene encodes CDR1 GTSNPN and CDR2 SVGIG (reference sequence). CDR3 length equals 13 residues. In DNA form, the CDR3 reads TGTGCCTGGACTCGAGCTGTTCCCGGGGAGCTGTTTTTT. Translated, it gives CAWTRAVPGELFF. The variable domain in full, with the rest retrieved from reference TRBV30 and TRBJ2-2, is SQTIHQWPATLVQPVGSPLSLECTVEGTSNPNLYWYRQAAGRGLQLLFYSVGIGQISSEVPQNLSASRPQDRQFILSSKKLLLSDSGFYLCAWTRAVPGELFFGEGSRLTVL.

This chain connects TRBV2 to TRBJ2-3; D ambiguous. The CDR3 totals 13 residues. The V end lost 4 bases, the J end lost 5 bases, and 10 bases lay between the germline ends. Germline-derived CDR1 and CDR2 are SNHLY and FYNNEI. CDR3 nucleotide sequence: TGTGCCAGCAGTGCCGCCCGGGTAGATACGCAGTATTTT. Residues: CASSAARVDTQYF. Based on the CDR3 plus reference TRBV2 and TRBJ2-3, the full variable domain is EPEVTQTPSHQVTQMGQEVILRCVPISNHLYFYWYRQILGQKVEFLVSFYNNEISEKSEIFDDQFSVERPDGSNFTLKIRSTKLEDSAMYFCASSAARVDTQYFGPGTRLTVL.

This chain connects TRBV9 to TRBJ2-3; no firm D call. Trimming removed 0 bases from V and 1 base from J, with 6 bases in between. In germline, CDR1 is SGDLS, CDR2 YYNGEE. The CDR3 is 14 residues long. The CDR3 here is CASSVAPRTDTQYF. The CDR3 nucleotides read TGTGCCAGCAGCGTAGCCCCCCGCACAGATACGCAGTATTTT.

This clonotype was observed a handful of times. The chain has TRBV12-3 or TRBV12-4 and TRBJ1-1, with 10 bases lining up with TRBD1. The CDR3 length is 14 residues. Trimming removed 7 bases from V and 10 bases from J; junction bases left unmatched: 12. Here the CDR3 reads CASKLTGGPSGAFF. As DNA, the CDR3 is TGTGCCAGCAAACTGACAGGGGGCCCCAGTGGAGCTTTCTTT.

The chain has TRBV6-1 and TRBJ1-4; the D is unclear. There are 13 residues in the CDR3. The germline CDR1 and CDR2 sequences are MNHNS and SASEGT. Between the trimmed V and J ends, which lost 5 bases and 7 bases, there was a span of 11 bases. The CDR3 coding sequence is TGTGCCAGCAGTAAACAAGAAGGTGAAAAACTGTTTTTT. Translation: CASSKQEGEKLFF.

The V gene is TRBV20-1, the J gene TRBJ2-3, with D perhaps given as TRBD1 or TRBD2 (5 bases each). The V end was cut by 0 bases, the J end by 6 bases, with 16 bases between. CDR1 and CDR2 from the germline V gene are DFQATT and SNEGSKA (reference sequence). The CDR3 is 15 amino acids. The CDR3 DNA reads TGCAGTGCTAGAGAGACTACGGGGCGCTGGGATACGCAGTATTTT. Amino acid sequence: CSARETTGRWDTQYF.

There are a few counts of this clonotype. The chain combines TRBV20-1 with TRBJ1-1; no definite D call. The germline V gene has CDR1 DFQATT and CDR2 SNEGSKA (reference sequence). The CDR3 is made up of 13 amino acids. The V and J ends lost 0 bases and 1 base respectively, with 6 bases between them. The CDR3: CSARDPGNTEAFF. CDR3 sequence (DNA): TGCAGTGCTAGAGATCCCGGGAACACTGAAGCTTTCTTT.

This clonotype was counted only a few times. This rearrangement joins TRBV5-4 to TRBJ2-5, with D perhaps matching TRBD2 (6 bases). This CDR3 comprises 16 residues. The V end was cut by 4 bases, the J end by 2 bases, with 18 bases between. Per the germline V gene, CDR1 is SGHNT and CDR2 is YYREEE (reference sequence). The CDR3 loop reads CASSLSGTRTQETQYF. The CDR3 nucleotides read TGTGCCAGCAGCCTGTCCGGGACTCGGACTCAAGAGACCCAGTACTTC. Filled out from reference TRBV5-4 and TRBJ2-5, the complete variable domain reads ETGVTQSPTHLIKTRGQQVTLRCSSQSGHNTVSWYQQALGQGPQFIFQYYREEENGRGNFPPRFSGLQFPNYSSELNVNALELDDSALYLCASSLSGTRTQETQYFGPGTRLLVL.

The V call is TRBV6-2 or TRBV6-3, the J call TRBJ1-5; D uncertain. Trimming stripped 0 bases from V and 6 bases from J, with 6 bases between. This CDR3 spans 13 amino acids. CDR1 MNHEY and CDR2 SVGEGT come from the germline V gene. In nucleotides, the CDR3 is TGTGCCAGCAGTTACTCGAATGTTCAGCCCCAGCATTTT. Protein sequence: CASSYSNVQPQHF.

There are a few counts of this clonotype. The chain links TRBV21-1 to TRBJ2-2. TRBV21-1 is noted as a pseudogene. CDR3 size: 15 residues. The CDR3 DNA sequence: TGTGCCAGCAGCAAAGCCAACGTTAGGGCCGGGGAGCTGTTTTTT. Its translation: CASSKANVRAGELFF.

This clonotype was seen a handful of times. CDR3 bases: TGTGCCAGCAGCTTAGGTCCAGTCTATGGCTACACCTTC. Translation gives CASSLGPVYGYTF. The chain links TRBV11-2 to TRBJ1-2; D unresolved. CDR3 length: 13 amino acids. Trimming shortened V by 1 base and J by 4 bases, and 7 bases separated the two germline ends. Germline-derived CDR1 and CDR2 are SGHAT and FQNNGV.